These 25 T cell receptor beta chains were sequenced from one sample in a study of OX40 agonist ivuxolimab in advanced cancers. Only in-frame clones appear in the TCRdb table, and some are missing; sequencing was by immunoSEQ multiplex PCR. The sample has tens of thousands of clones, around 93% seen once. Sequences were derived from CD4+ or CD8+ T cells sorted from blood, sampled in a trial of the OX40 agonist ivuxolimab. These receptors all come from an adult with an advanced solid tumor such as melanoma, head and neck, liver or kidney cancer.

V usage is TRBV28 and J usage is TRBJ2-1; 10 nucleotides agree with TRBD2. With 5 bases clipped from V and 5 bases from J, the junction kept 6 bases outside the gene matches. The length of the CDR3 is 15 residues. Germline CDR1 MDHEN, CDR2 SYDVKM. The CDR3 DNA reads TGTGCCAGCAGTCCCCGACTAGCGGGCAACAATGAGCAGTTCTTC. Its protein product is CASSPRLAGNNEQFF.

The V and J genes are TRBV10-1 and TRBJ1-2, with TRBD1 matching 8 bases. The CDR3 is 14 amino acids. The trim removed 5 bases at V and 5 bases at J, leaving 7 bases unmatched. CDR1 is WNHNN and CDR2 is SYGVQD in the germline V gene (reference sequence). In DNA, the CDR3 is TGCGCCAGCAGTAGCGGACAGGGCCGTTATGGCTACACCTTC. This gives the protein CASSSGQGRYGYTF.

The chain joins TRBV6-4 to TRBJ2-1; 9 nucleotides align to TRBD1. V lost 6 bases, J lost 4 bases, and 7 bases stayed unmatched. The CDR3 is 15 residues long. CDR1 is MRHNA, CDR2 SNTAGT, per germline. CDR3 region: CASSQTGGAYNEQFF. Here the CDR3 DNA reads TGTGCCAGCAGCCAGACAGGGGGGGCTTACAATGAGCAGTTCTTC.

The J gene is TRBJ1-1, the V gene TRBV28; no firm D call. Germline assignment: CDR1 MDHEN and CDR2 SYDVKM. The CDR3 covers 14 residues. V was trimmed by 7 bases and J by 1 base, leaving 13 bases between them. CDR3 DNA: TGTGCCAGCACCACCGTCGGGGAGAACACTGAAGCTTTCTTT. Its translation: CASTTVGENTEAFF.

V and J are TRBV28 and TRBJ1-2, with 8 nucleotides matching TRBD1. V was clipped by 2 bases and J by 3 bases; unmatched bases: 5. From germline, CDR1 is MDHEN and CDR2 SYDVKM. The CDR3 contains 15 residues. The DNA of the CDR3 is TGTGCCAGCAGTTTAGGACAGGGACGGGACTATGGCTACACCTTC. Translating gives CASSLGQGRDYGYTF.

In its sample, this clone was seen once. CDR3: CASSLLAVPTDTQYF. In DNA form, the CDR3 reads TGTGCCAGCAGCTTATTGGCCGTACCCACAGATACGCAGTATTTT. The chain combines TRBV7-9 with TRBJ2-3; D not resolved. CDR3 length: 15 residues. The germline gives CDR1 SEHNR, CDR2 FQNEAQ (reference sequence). Trimming shortened V by 2 bases and J by 2 bases, and 11 bases separated the two germline ends.

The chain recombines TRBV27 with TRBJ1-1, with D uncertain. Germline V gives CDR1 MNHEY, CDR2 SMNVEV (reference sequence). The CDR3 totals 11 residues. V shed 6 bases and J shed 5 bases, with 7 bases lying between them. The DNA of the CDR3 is TGTGCCAGCAGAGTAGGGACTGAAGCTTTCTTT. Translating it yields CASRVGTEAFF.

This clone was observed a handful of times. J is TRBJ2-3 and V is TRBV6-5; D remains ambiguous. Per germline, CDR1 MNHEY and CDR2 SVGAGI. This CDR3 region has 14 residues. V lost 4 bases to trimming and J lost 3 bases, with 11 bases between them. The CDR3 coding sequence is TGTGCCAGCAGTTCCGGGCCCTGGACAGATACGCAGTATTTT. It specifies CASSSGPWTDTQYF.

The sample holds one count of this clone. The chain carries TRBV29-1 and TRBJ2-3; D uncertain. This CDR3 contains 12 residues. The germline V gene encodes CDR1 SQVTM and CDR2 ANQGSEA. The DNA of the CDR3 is TGCAGTATTGAGGAAGGGACAGATACGCAGTATTTT. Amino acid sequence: CSIEEGTDTQYF.

CDR3 sequence: CASSPLWNQPQHF. CDR3 coding DNA: TGTGCCAGCAGCCCCTTGTGGAATCAGCCCCAGCATTTT. The chain carries TRBV6-5 and TRBJ1-5; no firm D call. V was shortened by 6 bases and J by 4 bases, with 10 bases between the two germline ends. The CDR3 is 13 residues long. CDR1 is MNHEY and CDR2 is SVGAGI in the germline V gene.

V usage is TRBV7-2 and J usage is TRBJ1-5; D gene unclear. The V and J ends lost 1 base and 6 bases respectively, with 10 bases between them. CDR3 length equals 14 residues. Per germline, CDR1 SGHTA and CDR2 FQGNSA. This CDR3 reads CASSLVLSSQPQHF. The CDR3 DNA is TGTGCCAGCAGCTTAGTCCTCTCGAGTCAGCCCCAGCATTTT.

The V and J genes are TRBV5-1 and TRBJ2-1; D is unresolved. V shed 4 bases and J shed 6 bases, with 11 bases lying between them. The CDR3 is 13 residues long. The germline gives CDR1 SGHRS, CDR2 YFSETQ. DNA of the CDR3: TGCGCCAGCAGCCCGGAGTCGGGCAATGAGCAGTTCTTC. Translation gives CASSPESGNEQFF.

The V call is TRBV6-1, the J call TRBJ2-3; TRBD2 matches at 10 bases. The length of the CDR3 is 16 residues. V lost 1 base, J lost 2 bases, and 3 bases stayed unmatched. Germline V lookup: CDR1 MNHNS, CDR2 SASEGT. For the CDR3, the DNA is TGTGCCAGCAGTGAAGAACTAGCGGGATACACAGATACGCAGTATTTT. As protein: CASSEELAGYTDTQYF.

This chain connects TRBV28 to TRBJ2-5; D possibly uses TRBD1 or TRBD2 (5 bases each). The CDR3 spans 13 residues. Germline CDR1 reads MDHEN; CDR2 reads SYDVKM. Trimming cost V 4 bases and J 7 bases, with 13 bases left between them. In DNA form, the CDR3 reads TGTGCCAGCAGTTGGGGACCATATGGGACCCAGTACTTC. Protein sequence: CASSWGPYGTQYF.

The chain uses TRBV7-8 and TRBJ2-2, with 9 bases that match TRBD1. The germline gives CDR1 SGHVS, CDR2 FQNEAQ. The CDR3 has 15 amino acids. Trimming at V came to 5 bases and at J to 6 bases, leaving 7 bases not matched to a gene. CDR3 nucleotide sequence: TGTGCCAGCAGCGTCCGGGACAGGGTCTCCGGGGAGCTGTTTTTT. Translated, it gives CASSVRDRVSGELFF.

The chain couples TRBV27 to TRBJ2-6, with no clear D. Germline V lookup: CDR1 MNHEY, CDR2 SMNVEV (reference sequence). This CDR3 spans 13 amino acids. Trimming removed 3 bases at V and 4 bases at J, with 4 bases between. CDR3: CASSFGGANVLTF. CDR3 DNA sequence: TGTGCCAGCAGTTTCGGAGGGGCCAACGTCCTGACTTTC.

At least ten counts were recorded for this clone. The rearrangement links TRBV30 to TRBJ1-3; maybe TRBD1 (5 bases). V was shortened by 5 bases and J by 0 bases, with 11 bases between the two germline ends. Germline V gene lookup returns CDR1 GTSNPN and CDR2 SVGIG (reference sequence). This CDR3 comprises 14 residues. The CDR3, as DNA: TGTGCCTGGGGGGGGATTGACTCTGGAAACACCATATATTTT. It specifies CAWGGIDSGNTIYF. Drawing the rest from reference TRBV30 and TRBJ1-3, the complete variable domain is SQTIHQWPATLVQPVGSPLSLECTVEGTSNPNLYWYRQAAGRGLQLLFYSVGIGQISSEVPQNLSASRPQDRQFILSSKKLLLSDSGFYLCAWGGIDSGNTIYFGEGSWLTVV.

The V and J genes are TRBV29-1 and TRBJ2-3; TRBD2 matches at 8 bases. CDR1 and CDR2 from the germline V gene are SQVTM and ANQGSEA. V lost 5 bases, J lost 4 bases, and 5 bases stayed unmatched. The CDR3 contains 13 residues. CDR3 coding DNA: TGCAGCGTTAGTTCGCGGGAGGCAGATACGCAGTATTTT. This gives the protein CSVSSREADTQYF.

CDR3 DNA: TGTGCCAGCAGTGACGTTGAGGGCGACACTGAAGCTTTCTTT. Protein product: CASSDVEGDTEAFF. V and J are TRBV2 and TRBJ1-1; D is undetermined. Germline CDR1 is SNHLY and CDR2 is FYNNEI. Between the trimmed V and J ends, which lost 3 bases and 3 bases, there was a span of 11 bases. The CDR3 spans 14 residues. Filled out from reference TRBV2 and TRBJ1-1, the complete variable domain reads EPEVTQTPSHQVTQMGQEVILRCVPISNHLYFYWYRQILGQKVEFLVSFYNNEISEKSEIFDDQFSVERPDGSNFTLKIRSTKLEDSAMYFCASSDVEGDTEAFFGQGTRLTVV.

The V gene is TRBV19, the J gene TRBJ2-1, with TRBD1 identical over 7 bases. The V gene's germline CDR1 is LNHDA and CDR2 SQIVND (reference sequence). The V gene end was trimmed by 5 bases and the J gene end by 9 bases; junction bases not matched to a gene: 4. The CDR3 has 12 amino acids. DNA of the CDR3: TGTGCCAGTAGTGCGACAGGGTTTGAGCAGTTCTTC. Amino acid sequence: CASSATGFEQFF.

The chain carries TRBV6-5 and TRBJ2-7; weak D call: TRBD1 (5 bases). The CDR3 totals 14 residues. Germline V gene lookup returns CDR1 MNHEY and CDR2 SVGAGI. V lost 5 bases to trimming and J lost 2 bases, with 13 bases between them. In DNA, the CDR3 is TGTGCCAGCAGTCGAACGACAGAAGCCTACGAGCAGTACTTC. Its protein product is CASSRTTEAYEQYF.

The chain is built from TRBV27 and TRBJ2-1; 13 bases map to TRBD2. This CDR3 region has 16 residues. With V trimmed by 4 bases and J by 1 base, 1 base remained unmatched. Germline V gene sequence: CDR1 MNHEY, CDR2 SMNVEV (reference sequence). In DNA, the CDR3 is TGTGCCAGCAGTTGGGGACTAGCGGGGTCCTACAATGAGCAGTTCTTC. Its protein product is CASSWGLAGSYNEQFF.

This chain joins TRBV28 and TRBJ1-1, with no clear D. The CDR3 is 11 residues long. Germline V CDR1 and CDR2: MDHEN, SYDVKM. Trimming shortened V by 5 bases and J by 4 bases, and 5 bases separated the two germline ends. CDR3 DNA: TGTGCCAGCAGTCCTCTCACTGAAGCTTTCTTT. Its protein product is CASSPLTEAFF.

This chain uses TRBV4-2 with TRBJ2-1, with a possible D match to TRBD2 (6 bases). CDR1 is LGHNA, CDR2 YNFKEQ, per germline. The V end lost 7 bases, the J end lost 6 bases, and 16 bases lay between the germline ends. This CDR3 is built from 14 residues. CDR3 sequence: CASNPERGFNEQFF. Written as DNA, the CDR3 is TGTGCCAGCAATCCCGAACGGGGGTTCAATGAGCAGTTCTTC.

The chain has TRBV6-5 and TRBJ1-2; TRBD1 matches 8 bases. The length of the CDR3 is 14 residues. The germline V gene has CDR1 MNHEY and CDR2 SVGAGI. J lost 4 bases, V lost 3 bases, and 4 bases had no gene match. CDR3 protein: CASSYATGGYGYTF. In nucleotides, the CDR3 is TGTGCCAGCAGTTATGCAACAGGGGGCTATGGCTACACCTTC.